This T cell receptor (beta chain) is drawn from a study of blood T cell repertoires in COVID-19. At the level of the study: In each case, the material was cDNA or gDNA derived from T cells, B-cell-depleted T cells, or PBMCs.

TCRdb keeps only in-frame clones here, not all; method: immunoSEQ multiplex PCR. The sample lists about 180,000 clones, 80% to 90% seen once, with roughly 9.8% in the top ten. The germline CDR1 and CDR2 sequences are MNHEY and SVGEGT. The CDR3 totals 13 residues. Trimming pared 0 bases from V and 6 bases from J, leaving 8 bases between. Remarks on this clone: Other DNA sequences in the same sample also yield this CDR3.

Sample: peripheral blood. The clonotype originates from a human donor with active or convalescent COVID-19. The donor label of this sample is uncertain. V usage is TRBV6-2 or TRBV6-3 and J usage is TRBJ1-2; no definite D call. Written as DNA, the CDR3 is TGTGCCAGCAGTTACTCGAGCGGGGATGGCTACACCTTC. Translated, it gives CASSYSSGDGYTF.